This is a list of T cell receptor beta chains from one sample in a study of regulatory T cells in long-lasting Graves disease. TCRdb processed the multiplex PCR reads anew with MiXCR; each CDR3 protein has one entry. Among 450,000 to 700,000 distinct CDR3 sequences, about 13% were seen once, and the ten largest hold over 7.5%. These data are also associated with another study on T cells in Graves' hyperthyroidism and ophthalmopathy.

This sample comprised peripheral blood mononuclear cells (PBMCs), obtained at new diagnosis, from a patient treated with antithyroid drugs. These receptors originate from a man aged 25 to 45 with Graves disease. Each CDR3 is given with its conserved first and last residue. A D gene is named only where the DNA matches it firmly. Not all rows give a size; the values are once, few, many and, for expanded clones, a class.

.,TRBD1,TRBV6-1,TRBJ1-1,CASRPPGTDEAFF,TGTGCCAGCAGGCCGCCCGGGACAGATGAAGCTTTCTTT
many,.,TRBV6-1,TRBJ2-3,CASTPLATDTQYF,TGTGCCAGCACCCCCCTGGCCACAGATACGCAGTATTTT
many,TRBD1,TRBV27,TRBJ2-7,CASGFRDRVYEQYF,TGTGCCAGCGGTTTCCGGGACAGGGTCTACGAGCAGTACTTC
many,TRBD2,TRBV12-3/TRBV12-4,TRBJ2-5,CASSRGLAGVETQYF,TGTGCCAGCAGCCGCGGGCTAGCGGGAGTGGAGACCCAGTACTTC
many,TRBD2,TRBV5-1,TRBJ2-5,CASSTSGRLETQYF,TGCGCCAGCTCGACTAGCGGGAGATTGGAGACCCAGTACTTC
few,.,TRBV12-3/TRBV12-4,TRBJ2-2,CASSFSGDGELFF,TGTGCCAGCAGTTTTTCAGGAGACGGGGAGCTGTTTTTT
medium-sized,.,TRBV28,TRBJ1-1,CASSGDKSTVPEKAFF,TGTGCCAGCAGTGGGGACAAGAGCACCGTACCCGAAAAAGCTTTCTTT
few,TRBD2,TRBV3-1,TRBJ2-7,CASSQGLALLEQYF,TGTGCCAGCAGCCAGGGACTAGCTCTGCTCGAGCAGTACTTC
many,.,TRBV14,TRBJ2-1,CASSQVRGGEQFF,TGTGCCAGCAGCCAAGTCCGGGGCGGTGAGCAGTTCTTC
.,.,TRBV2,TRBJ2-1,CASIASWGYNEQFF,TGTGCCAGCATCGCTAGCTGGGGGTACAATGAGCAGTTCTTC
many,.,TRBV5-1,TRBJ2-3,CASSLGWGTSTDTQYF,TGCGCCAGCAGCTTGGGGTGGGGTACGTCGACAGATACGCAGTATTTT
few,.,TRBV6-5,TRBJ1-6,CASSYGRSYNSPLHF,TGTGCCAGCAGTTATGGGCGCTCCTATAATTCACCCCTCCACTTT
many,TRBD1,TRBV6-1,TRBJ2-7,CASSKPGQGIYEQYF,TGTGCCAGCAGTAAACCGGGACAGGGGATCTACGAGCAGTACTTC
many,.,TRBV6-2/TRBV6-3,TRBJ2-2,CASSYVPLTGELFF,TGTGCCAGCAGTTACGTTCCCCTCACCGGGGAGCTGTTTTTT
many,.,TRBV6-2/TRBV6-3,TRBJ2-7,CASSYTGTPHYEQYF,TGTGCCAGCAGTTATACCGGGACGCCACACTACGAGCAGTACTTC
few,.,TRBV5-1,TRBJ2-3,CASSLALSSSPDTQYF,TGCGCCAGCAGCTTGGCCTTATCGTCTAGCCCAGATACGCAGTATTTT
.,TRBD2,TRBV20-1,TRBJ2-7,CSAATSGIYEQYF,TGCAGTGCCGCGACTAGCGGGATCTACGAGCAGTACTTC
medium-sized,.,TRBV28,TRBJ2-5,CASSTPGLHFETQYF,TGTGCCAGCAGTACCCCGGGCCTCCATTTTGAGACCCAGTACTTC
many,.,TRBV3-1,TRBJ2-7,CASSQYSDVGYEQYF,TGTGCCAGCAGCCAATACTCCGATGTTGGCTACGAGCAGTACTTC
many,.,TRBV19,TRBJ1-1,CASSIDSDRIMTEAFF,TGTGCCAGTAGTATAGACTCCGACAGGATCATGACTGAAGCTTTCTTT
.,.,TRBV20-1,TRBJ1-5,CSAYGGQSNQPQHF,TGCAGTGCTTACGGAGGACAGTCTAATCAGCCCCAGCATTTT
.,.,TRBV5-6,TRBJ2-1,CASSLEGSGYYNEQFF,TGTGCCAGCAGCTTGGAGGGGTCAGGGTACTACAATGAGCAGTTCTTC
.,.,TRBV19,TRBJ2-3,CASSQDTQYF,TGTGCCAGTAGTCAAGATACGCAGTATTTT
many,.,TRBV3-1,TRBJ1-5,CASSQGRHGNQPQHF,TGTGCCAGCAGCCAAGGCAGGCACGGAAATCAGCCCCAGCATTTT
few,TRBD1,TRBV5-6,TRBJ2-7,CASSPTGTGVYEQYF,TGTGCCAGCAGCCCTACCGGGACAGGGGTTTACGAGCAGTACTTC
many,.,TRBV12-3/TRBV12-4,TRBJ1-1,CASSRAFLGTEAFF,TGTGCCAGCAGTCGGGCCTTTCTCGGGACTGAAGCTTTCTTT
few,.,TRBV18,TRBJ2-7,CASSPSERIYEQYF,TGTGCCAGCTCACCGAGCGAACGGATCTACGAGCAGTACTTC
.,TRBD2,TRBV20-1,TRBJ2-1,CSARELREGNEQFF,TGCAGTGCTAGAGAACTTAGGGAGGGCAATGAGCAGTTCTTC
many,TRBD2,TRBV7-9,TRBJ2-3,CASSRQPSGKNTDTQYF,TGTGCCAGCAGCCGCCAACCCAGCGGGAAAAACACAGATACGCAGTATTTT
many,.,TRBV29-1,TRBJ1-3,CSVGADSSGNTIYF,TGCAGCGTTGGGGCAGACTCCTCTGGAAACACCATATATTTT
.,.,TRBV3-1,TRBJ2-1,CASSSGLLNEQFF,TGTGCCAGCAGCTCGGGACTCCTCAATGAGCAGTTCTTC
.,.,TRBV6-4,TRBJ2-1,CASSDYGKVFF,TGTGCCAGCAGTGACTACGGGAAGGTGTTCTTC
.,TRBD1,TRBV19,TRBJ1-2,CASSIVPATGGGLIGYTF,TGTGCCAGTAGTATCGTACCAGCGACAGGGGGCGGTTTGATCGGCTACACCTTC
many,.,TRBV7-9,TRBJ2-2,CASSLVVAPPGELFF,TGTGCCAGCAGCTTAGTGGTAGCCCCACCGGGAGAGCTGTTTTTT
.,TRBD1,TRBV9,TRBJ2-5,CASSEAGTAQETQYF,TGTGCCAGCAGCGAGGCCGGGACAGCCCAAGAGACCCAGTACTTC
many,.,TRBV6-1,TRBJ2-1,CASTNFNNEQFF,TGTGCCAGCACCAATTTCAATAATGAGCAGTTCTTC
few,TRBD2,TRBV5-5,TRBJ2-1,CASRPLAGGPVNEQFF,TGTGCCAGCAGGCCCTTAGCGGGAGGGCCGGTGAATGAGCAGTTCTTC
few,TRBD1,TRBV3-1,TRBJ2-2,CASSSGQGSTGELFF,TGTGCCAGCAGCTCCGGACAGGGAAGCACCGGGGAGCTGTTTTTT
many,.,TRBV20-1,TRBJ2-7,CSACPVLDSYEQYF,TGCAGTGCTTGCCCGGTTTTAGATTCCTACGAGCAGTACTTC
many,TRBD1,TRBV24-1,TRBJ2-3,CATSDLEGARDTQYF,TGTGCCACCAGTGATTTGGAGGGGGCGCGAGATACGCAGTATTTT
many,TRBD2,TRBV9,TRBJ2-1,CASSVSGSSYNEQFF,TGTGCCAGCAGCGTTAGCGGGAGCTCCTACAATGAGCAGTTCTTC
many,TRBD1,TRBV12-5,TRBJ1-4,CASGRTGIEKLFF,TGTGCTAGTGGGCGGACAGGGATCGAAAAACTGTTTTTT
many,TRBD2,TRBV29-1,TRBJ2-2,CSVVVAGATGELFF,TGCAGCGTTGTTGTAGCGGGGGCCACCGGGGAGCTGTTTTTT
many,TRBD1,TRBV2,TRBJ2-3,CASSTQGRGTDTQYF,TGTGCCAGCAGTACACAGGGGAGAGGAACAGATACGCAGTATTTT
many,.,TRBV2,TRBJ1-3,CASSEAPGSGRNTIYF,TGTGCCAGCAGTGAAGCGCCCGGGTCGGGCAGAAACACCATATATTTT
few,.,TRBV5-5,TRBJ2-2,CASNSGHNTGELFF,TGTGCCAGCAATTCGGGACATAACACCGGGGAGCTGTTTTTT
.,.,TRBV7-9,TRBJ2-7,CASSLANSYEQYF,TGTGCCAGCAGCTTAGCGAACAGCTACGAGCAGTACTTC
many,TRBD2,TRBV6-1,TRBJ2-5,CASSIGLAGGPWETQYF,TGTGCCAGCAGTATTGGACTAGCGGGAGGGCCTTGGGAGACCCAGTACTTC
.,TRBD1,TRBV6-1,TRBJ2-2,CASKRTGEISGELFF,TGTGCCAGCAAAAGGACAGGGGAAATCTCCGGGGAGCTGTTTTTT
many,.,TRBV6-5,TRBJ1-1,CASSSPQRGTEAFF,TGTGCCAGCAGTTCGCCCCAGAGGGGCACTGAAGCTTTCTTT
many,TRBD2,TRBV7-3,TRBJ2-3,CASSPTGTSGRASDTQYF,TGTGCCAGCAGCCCAACCGGGACTAGCGGGAGGGCGTCAGATACGCAGTATTTT
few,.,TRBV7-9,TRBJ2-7,CASSLRTGTEQYF,TGTGCCAGCAGCTTAAGGACGGGGACCGAGCAGTACTTC
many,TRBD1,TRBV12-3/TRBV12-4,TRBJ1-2,CASRYRDRAGYTF,TGTGCCAGCAGGTACCGGGACAGAGCTGGCTACACCTTC
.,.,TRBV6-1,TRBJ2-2,CASTLIGTPNTGELFF,TGTGCCAGCACTCTTATCGGGACCCCAAACACCGGGGAGCTGTTTTTT
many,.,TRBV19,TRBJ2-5,CASSAQRVRETQYF,TGTGCCAGTAGTGCCCAGCGGGTAAGAGAGACCCAGTACTTC